Below, 9 T cell receptor beta chains from the same sample are listed, as sequenced in a study of cytotoxic CD8 clonotypes in ibrutinib-treated CLL. Data came from immunoSEQ multiplex PCR; TCRdb stores just in-frame clones and leaves some out. The sample lists tens of thousands of clones, roughly 80% seen once, with around 36% in the top ten. Here the sequenced sample was PBMCs, taken after 24 months of ibrutinib treatment. These receptors all stem from a human donor with chronic lymphocytic leukemia.

This clone appeared a single time. The genes are TRBV5-6 and TRBJ2-2, with D possibly being TRBD1 (5 bases). The CDR3 sequence is 16 residues long. From germline, CDR1 is SGHDT and CDR2 YYEEEE. V shed 0 bases and J shed 5 bases, with 14 bases lying between them. CDR3 sequence: CASSLDAGRSTGELFF. The DNA of the CDR3 is TGTGCCAGCAGCTTGGATGCAGGGCGTTCGACCGGGGAGCTGTTTTTT.

This clone was picked up one time. The rearrangement joins TRBV11-2 to TRBJ2-7; D may be TRBD1 or TRBD2 (6 bases each). Trimming shortened V by 5 bases and J by 3 bases, and 20 bases separated the two germline ends. This CDR3 region has 16 residues. Per the germline V gene, CDR1 is SGHAT and CDR2 is FQNNGV. The DNA for the CDR3 is TGTGCCAGCAGCCCCCGCCCGGGGGCCTCCGGCTACGAGCAGTACTTC. Protein: CASSPRPGASGYEQYF. Full variable domain (rest looked up from reference TRBV11-2 and TRBJ2-7): EAGVAQSPRYKIIEKRQSVAFWCNPISGHATLYWYQQILGQGPKLLIQFQNNGVVDDSQLPKDRFSAERLKGVDSTLKIQPAKLEDSAVYLCASSPRPGASGYEQYFGPGTRLTVT.

The count of this clone is one. The genes are TRBV18 and TRBJ2-4; TRBD1 might be the D (5 bases). The CDR3 runs to 15 residues. Germline CDR1 KGHSH, CDR2 LQKENI. Trimming shortened V by 3 bases and J by 0 bases, and 9 bases separated the two germline ends. For the CDR3, the DNA is TGTGCCAGCTCACCGCAGGGTGTAGCCAAAAACATTCAGTACTTC. It encodes CASSPQGVAKNIQYF.

This chain joins TRBV18 and TRBJ2-4, with 13 bases aligning to TRBD2. The CDR3 runs to 18 residues. CDR1 is KGHSH and CDR2 is LQKENI in the germline V gene. Losses at the gene ends were 3 bases for V and 2 bases for J; bases not matched to a gene: 7. The CDR3 region has the DNA TGTGCCAGCTCACCCGGGACTAGCGGGATCGCGACCAAAAACATTCAGTACTTC. Translated: CASSPGTSGIATKNIQYF.

The chain carries TRBV19 and TRBJ2-3; D is possibly TRBD1 (6 bases). Germline-derived CDR1 and CDR2 are LNHDA and SQIVND (reference sequence). Trimming stripped 3 bases from V and 4 bases from J, with 11 bases between. The length of the CDR3 is 14 residues. CDR3 coding DNA: TGTGCCAGTAGTATGGGGGACACGTCAGATACGCAGTATTTT. It specifies CASSMGDTSDTQYF.

CDR3 in amino acids: CASSVAGLNTHNEQFF. The CDR3 DNA follows: TGTGCCAGCAGCGTAGCAGGGCTTAACACCCACAATGAGCAGTTCTTC. The V gene is TRBV9, the J gene TRBJ2-1; tentatively, D is TRBD1 (5 bases). Trimming removed 0 bases at V and 5 bases at J, with 15 bases between. The germline V gene encodes CDR1 SGDLS and CDR2 YYNGEE. The length of the CDR3 is 16 residues. The full variable domain, with the rest looked up from reference TRBV9 and TRBJ2-1, is DSGVTQTPKHLITATGQRVTLRCSPRSGDLSVYWYQQSLDQGLQFLIQYYNGEERAKGNILERFSAQQFPDLHSELNLSSLELGDSALYFCASSVAGLNTHNEQFFGPGTRLTVL.

The chain employs TRBV2 and TRBJ2-7; 7 bases fit TRBD1. Unmatched junction bases numbered 12, after V lost 5 bases and J lost 5 bases. Germline CDR1 is SNHLY and CDR2 is FYNNEI. The CDR3 loop spans 15 amino acids. The CDR3 DNA follows: TGTGCCAGCAGTCCTTGGACAGGTTGGGACGACGAGCAGTACTTC. Translated: CASSPWTGWDDEQYF.

The V gene is TRBV7-2, the J gene TRBJ2-5; D is ambiguous. Germline-derived CDR1 and CDR2 are SGHTA and FQGNSA. The ends were cut back, 3 bases at V and 5 bases at J, with 4 bases in the middle. The CDR3 runs to 11 residues. CDR3 nucleotide sequence: TGTGCCAGCAGCTTCAGGGAGACCCAGTACTTC. It encodes CASSFRETQYF.

This clone was seen a few times. The chain joins TRBV25-1 to TRBJ2-7; 13 bases line up with TRBD2. The ends lost 3 bases at V and 2 bases at J; junction bases unmatched: 4. CDR1 MGHDK and CDR2 SYGVNS come from the germline V gene. This CDR3 is built from 16 residues. Here the CDR3 reads CASSDRGTSGAYEQYF. CDR3 in DNA: TGTGCCAGCAGTGACCGCGGGACTAGCGGGGCCTACGAGCAGTACTTC.